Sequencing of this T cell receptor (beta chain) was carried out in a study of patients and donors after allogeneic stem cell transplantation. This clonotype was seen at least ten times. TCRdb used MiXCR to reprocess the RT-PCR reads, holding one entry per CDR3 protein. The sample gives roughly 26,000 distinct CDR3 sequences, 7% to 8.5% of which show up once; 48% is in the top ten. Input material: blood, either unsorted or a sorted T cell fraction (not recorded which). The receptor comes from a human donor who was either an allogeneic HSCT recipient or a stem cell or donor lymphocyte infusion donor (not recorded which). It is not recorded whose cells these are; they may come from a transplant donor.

For the CDR3, the DNA is TGCGCCAGCAGCTCACTAGCGTTGGGCACAGATACGCAGTATTTT. This translates into CASSSLALGTDTQYF. The J gene is TRBJ2-3, the V gene TRBV5-1, with 7 bases aligning to TRBD2. Looked up from germline, CDR1 is SGHRS and CDR2 is YFSETQ. The CDR3 runs 15 residues. With V trimmed by 3 bases and J by 1 base, 5 bases remained unmatched.